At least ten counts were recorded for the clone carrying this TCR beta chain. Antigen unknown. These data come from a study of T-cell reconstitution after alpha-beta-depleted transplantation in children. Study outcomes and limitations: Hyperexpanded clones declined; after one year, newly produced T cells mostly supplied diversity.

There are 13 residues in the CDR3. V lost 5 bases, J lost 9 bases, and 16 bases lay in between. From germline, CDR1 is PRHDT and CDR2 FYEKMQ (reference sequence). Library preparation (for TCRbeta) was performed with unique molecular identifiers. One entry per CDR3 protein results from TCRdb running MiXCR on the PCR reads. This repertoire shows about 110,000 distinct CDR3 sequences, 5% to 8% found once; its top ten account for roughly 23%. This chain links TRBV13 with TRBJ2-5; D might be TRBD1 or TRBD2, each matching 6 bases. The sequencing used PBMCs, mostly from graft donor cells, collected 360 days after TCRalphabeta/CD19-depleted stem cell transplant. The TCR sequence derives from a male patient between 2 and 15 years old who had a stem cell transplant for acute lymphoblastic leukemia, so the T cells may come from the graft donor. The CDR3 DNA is TGTGCCAGCAGCCCAGGGGACTCGGGGGCCCAGTACTTC. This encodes CASSPGDSGAQYF.